Listed below are T cell receptor beta chains from one sample, sequenced in a study of blood T cell repertoires in COVID-19. Here immunoSEQ multiplex PCR was the method, and the copy in TCRdb shows in-frame clones only, minus some. Of roughly 120,000 clones listed, 90% were seen once; the top ten hold approximately 1.1%. The sequencing sample was made of peripheral blood. The receptors derive from a human donor in a cohort sampled during active COVID-19. Each CDR3 is given with its conserved first and last residue. The D gene is left open where the match is weak. Only part of the rows carry a size: once, few, many, or a class if the clone is expanded.

>TRBV4-2|NA|TRBJ2-2|NA
TGTGCCAGCAGCCAAGTCCGGGACACCGGGGAGCTGTTTTTT
CASSQVRDTGELFF
>TRBV7-9|NA|TRBJ1-3|TRBD1
TGTGCCAGCAGCGTAAGGACAGGGAGCGGAAACACCATATATTTT
CASSVRTGSGNTIYF
>TRBV14|NA|TRBJ1-6|TRBD1
TGTGCCAGCAGGCCGACAGGGGCGCTCTATAATTCACCCCTCCACTTT
CASRPTGALYNSPLHF
>TRBV6-5|NA|TRBJ2-1|TRBD2
TGTGCCAGCAGTTCAGCGGGAGACCCCTACAATGAGCAGTTCTTC
CASSSAGDPYNEQFF
>TRBV5-1|NA|TRBJ2-2|TRBD1
TGCGCCAGCAGCATGGACAGGGTAGGGACCGGGGAGCTGTTTTTT
CASSMDRVGTGELFF
>TRBV27|NA|TRBJ2-2|TRBD2
TGTGCCAGCAGTCAACATCCGGGACTAGCGGCGAACACCGGGGAGCTGTTTTTT
CASSQHPGLAANTGELFF
>TRBV7-2|NA|TRBJ1-2|NA
TGTGCCAGCAGCTTTGACCCGGCCCATCAGGGAGGAAGAGGCTACACCTTC
CASSFDPAHQGGRGYTF
>TRBV6-1|few|TRBJ2-3|TRBD2
TGTGCCAGCAGTGACGGGGGGAGCGCAGATACGCAGTATTTT
CASSDGGSADTQYF
>TRBV2|NA|TRBJ1-4|NA
TGTGCCAGCACTCCCGACGGGAAAACTAATGAAAAACTGTTTTTT
CASTPDGKTNEKLFF
>TRBV6-5|NA|TRBJ2-1|TRBD2
TGTGCCAGTCGAGGGCAGCGGGGAGCTCAAGGTGAGCAGTTCTTC
CASRGQRGAQGEQFF
>TRBV5-1|NA|TRBJ2-3|NA
TGCGCCAGCAGCTTGACAGGACAGGGAGGGACAGATACGCAGTATTTT
CASSLTGQGGTDTQYF
>TRBV11-3|NA|TRBJ2-2|NA
TGTGCCAGCAGCTCCCCAGGGACCGGGGAGCTGTTTTTT
CASSSPGTGELFF
>TRBV6-6|NA|TRBJ1-6|TRBD1
TGTGCCAGCAGCCGAAAGGGGGCCTTTCCCTATAATTCACCCCTCCACTTT
CASSRKGAFPYNSPLHF
>TRBV25-1|NA|TRBJ2-7|NA
TGTGCCAGCAGTGATGGTAACGAGTACGAGCAGTACTTC
CASSDGNEYEQYF
>TRBV15|once|TRBJ2-5|TRBD2
TGTGCCACCAGCAGACCATCACTATCGCGGGAGGGCCGTGAGACCCAGTACTTC
CATSRPSLSREGRETQYF
>TRBV7-2|NA|TRBJ1-2|TRBD1
TGTGCCAGCAGCTCCCGAGGGACAGGGGGGAGGAGGGCTAGCTATGGCTACACCTTC
CASSSRGTGGRRASYGYTF
>TRBV2|NA|TRBJ1-1|TRBD1
TGTGCCAGCAGGACCGGGACAGCCCAATGGGAAGCTTTCTTT
CASRTGTAQWEAFF
>TRBV15|NA|TRBJ1-1|NA
TGTGCCACCAGCAGAGGGGGGGGAATGAACACTGAAGCTTTCTTT
CATSRGGGMNTEAFF
>TRBV5-1|NA|TRBJ2-2|TRBD2
TGCGCCAGCAGCAGCGGATTGACTAGCGGCATAACCGGGGAGCTGTTTTTT
CASSSGLTSGITGELFF
>TRBV12-3/TRBV12-4|NA|TRBJ1-2|TRBD1
TGTGCCAGCAGCGGGACAGGGATGGGCGGCTACACCTTC
CASSGTGMGGYTF
>TRBV7-2|NA|TRBJ2-6|TRBD1
TGTGCCAGCCAAAGGGGGCCGGAAGGGGCCAACGTCCTGACTTTC
CASQRGPEGANVLTF
>TRBV20-1|NA|TRBJ1-1|NA
TGCAGTGCTAGTCTCGGGAACTATGAAGCTTTCTTT
CSASLGNYEAFF
>TRBV9|NA|TRBJ2-3|TRBD2
TGTGCCAGCAGCGTAGCCCGAGCGGGAGGGGCAGATACGCAGTATTTT
CASSVARAGGADTQYF
>TRBV6-5|NA|TRBJ1-3|NA
TGTGCCAGCACCCCTACGTCAGGCTCTGGAAACACCATATATTTT
CASTPTSGSGNTIYF
>TRBV3-1/TRBV3-2|NA|TRBJ2-5|NA
TGTGCCAGCAGCCAAGTGTGGGGAGCAGAGACCCAGTACTTC
CASSQVWGAETQYF
>TRBV12-3/TRBV12-4|NA|TRBJ2-1|NA
TGTGCCAGCAGCTATTTCATGGATGAGCAGTTCTTC
CASSYFMDEQFF
>TRBV9|NA|TRBJ1-4|TRBD1
TGTGCCAGCAGCGGGACAGGGCTAGATGAAAAACTGTTTTTT
CASSGTGLDEKLFF
>TRBV18|NA|TRBJ1-5|NA
TGTGCCAGCTCACCAAAGCCCCCCGGACTCAACAATCAGCCCCAGCATTTT
CASSPKPPGLNNQPQHF
>TRBV19|NA|TRBJ2-6|TRBD1
TGTGCCAGTAGCTTCCTCAGGGGGCAAGGGGCCAACGTCCTGACTTTC
CASSFLRGQGANVLTF
>TRBV2|few|TRBJ2-1|TRBD1
TGTGCCAGCAGTGGAATCCCAGACAGGGCATACTACAATGAGCAGTTCTTC
CASSGIPDRAYYNEQFF
>TRBV4-2|NA|TRBJ1-4|TRBD1
TGTGCCAGCAGCCCATCAGGGGGACAGGGCGACGAAAAACTGTTTTTT
CASSPSGGQGDEKLFF
>TRBV28|NA|TRBJ2-2|NA
TGTGCCAGCAGTTTAAGGTTTTTGGGCGACACCGGGGAGCTGTTTTTT
CASSLRFLGDTGELFF
>TRBV27|NA|TRBJ1-2|TRBD1
TGTGCCAGCAGTTCAGGCCCGCGGGACAGGGGTTCTTATGGCTACACCTTC
CASSSGPRDRGSYGYTF
>TRBV4-1|few|TRBJ2-7|TRBD2
TGCGCCAGCAGCCATACTAGCGGGCCCTACGAGCAGTACTTC
CASSHTSGPYEQYF
>TRBV9|NA|TRBJ2-7|NA
TGTGCCAGCAGCGTAGCGGACAGCCCTCAGGAGCAGTACTTC
CASSVADSPQEQYF
>TRBV5-5|NA|TRBJ2-2|TRBD2
TGTGCCAGCAGCTTGGGGGTAGCGGGACCGAGAAGACCTAACACCGGGGAGCTGTTTTTT
CASSLGVAGPRRPNTGELFF
>TRBV10-2|NA|TRBJ2-5|TRBD2
TGCGCCAGCAGTGGTTCTAGCGGGAGGGCTCGGATTGGAGAGACCCAGTACTTC
CASSGSSGRARIGETQYF
>TRBV13|NA|TRBJ1-6|NA
TGTGCCAGCAGCTCACAGGGTAGAGGTTCACCCCTCCACTTT
CASSSQGRGSPLHF
>TRBV11-3|NA|TRBJ1-6|NA
TGTGCCAGCAGCTCGATATCAGGGAAAACTTCACCCCTCCACTTT
CASSSISGKTSPLHF
>TRBV19|NA|TRBJ2-7|TRBD2
TGTGCCAGTAGTATTATTCCTAGCGGCGAGCAGTACTTC
CASSIIPSGEQYF
>TRBV9|NA|TRBJ2-5|NA
TGTGCCAGCAGCGTGGGGGGGCAGGAGACCCAGTACTTC
CASSVGGQETQYF
>TRBV7-6|NA|TRBJ2-5|NA
TGTGCCAGCAGCTTAGTGGGGGGGCGGGAAGAGACCCAGTACTTC
CASSLVGGREETQYF
>TRBV5-1|NA|TRBJ1-1|NA
TGCGCCAGCAGCTCGGGGTTTCTTCCGGACCGGGCCGGGAACACTGAAGCTTTCTTT
CASSSGFLPDRAGNTEAFF
>TRBV7-9|NA|TRBJ1-5|NA
TGTGCCAGCAGCTTAGCTGGCGGGGACAATCAGCCCCAGCATTTT
CASSLAGGDNQPQHF
>TRBV7-2|NA|TRBJ1-2|TRBD1
TGTGCCAGCAGCTTAGGTCGTCGACAGGGGGCCTGGGGCTACACCTTC
CASSLGRRQGAWGYTF
>TRBV13|NA|TRBJ1-5|TRBD1
TGTGCCAGCAGCTCAGGGGGGCGTAGGGTCGGCAATCAGCCCCAGCATTTT
CASSSGGRRVGNQPQHF
>TRBV2|NA|TRBJ1-2|NA
TGTGCCATCATTGGGGGCCTTACCTTC
CAIIGGLTF
>TRBV6-5|NA|TRBJ2-5|TRBD1
TGTGCCAGCAGTTACTCAGGACCAGGGGGGACCCAGTACTTC
CASSYSGPGGTQYF